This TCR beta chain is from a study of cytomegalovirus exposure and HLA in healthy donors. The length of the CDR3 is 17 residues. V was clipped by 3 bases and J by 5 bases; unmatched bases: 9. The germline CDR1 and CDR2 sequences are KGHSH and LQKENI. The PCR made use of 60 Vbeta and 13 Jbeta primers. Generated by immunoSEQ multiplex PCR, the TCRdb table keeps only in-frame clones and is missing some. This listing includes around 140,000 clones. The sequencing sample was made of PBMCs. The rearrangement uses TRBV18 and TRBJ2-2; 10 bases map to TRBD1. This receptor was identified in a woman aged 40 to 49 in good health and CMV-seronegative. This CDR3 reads CASSPMRRGQGTGELFF. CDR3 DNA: TGTGCCAGCTCACCCATGAGGCGGGGACAGGGGACCGGGGAGCTGTTTTTT.